The clone carrying this T cell receptor beta chain appeared a few times. What it recognizes is unknown. This record belongs to a study of beta chain features in type 1 diabetes. On the study more broadly: The patients were much like the healthy donors in age, gender and cell yields. Study observations and caveats: More deletions and fewer insertions at VDJ junctions were found in patients with type 1 diabetes. The study found moderately but significantly shorter TCRB CDR3s in all four CD4+ subsets of Type 1 diabetes patients.

What was sequenced were expressed TCRB transcripts, since all of the isolated RNA had been reverse transcribed. Only in-frame clones appear in the TCRdb table, and some are missing; sequencing was by immunoSEQ multiplex PCR. The sample records roughly 150,000 clones, approximately 10% being singletons. This clonotype originated in a woman aged 25 to 39 with type 1 diabetes. The sample comprised central memory CD4+ T cells from blood.

The CDR3 region is CAWIAGGGYTF. CDR3 nucleotide sequence: TGTGCCTGGATTGCGGGGGGGGGCTACACCTTC. The chain links TRBV30 to TRBJ1-2, with D perhaps TRBD1 (5 bases). Between the trimmed V and J ends, which lost 4 bases and 8 bases, there was a span of 11 bases. Per the germline V gene, CDR1 is GTSNPN and CDR2 is SVGIG (reference sequence). CDR3 length: 11 residues.